Listed below are T cell receptor beta chains from one sample, sequenced in a study of T cells and Merkel cell carcinoma outcomes. Data came from immunoSEQ multiplex PCR; TCRdb stores just in-frame clones and leaves some out. The sample carries some 3,600 clones, around 92% recorded once. Sequencing was done on a sample of tumor tissue from Merkel cell carcinoma. All receptors derive from a human donor with Merkel cell carcinoma. CDR3s include the opening cysteine and the closing phenylalanine or tryptophan. D genes are given only for firm matches. Size tells how often a clone was seen (once, few, many) or the class of an expanded clone, and some rows leave it out.

D: NA; size: NA; V: TRBV10-3; J: TRBJ2-4; CDR3: CAISEKVTNIQYF; DNA: TGTGCCATCAGTGAAAAGGTGACAAACATTCAGTACTTC
D: NA; size: NA; V: TRBV18; J: TRBJ1-2; CDR3: CASSPTGASYGYTF; DNA: TGTGCCAGCTCACCAACGGGGGCCTCATATGGCTACACCTTC
D: NA; size: NA; V: TRBV4-1; J: TRBJ2-1; CDR3: CASSQFGQNEQFF; DNA: TGCGCCAGCAGCCAATTTGGTCAGAATGAGCAGTTCTTC
D: TRBD1; size: NA; V: TRBV11-3; J: TRBJ2-2; CDR3: CASSLGQGSRSGELFF; DNA: TGTGCCAGCAGCTTAGGACAGGGGTCCAGAAGCGGGGAGCTGTTTTTT
D: NA; size: NA; V: TRBV7-9; J: TRBJ2-7; CDR3: CASSLVGLVGEQYF; DNA: TGTGCCAGCAGCTTAGTGGGTCTAGTGGGCGAGCAGTACTTC
D: NA; size: NA; V: TRBV20-1; J: TRBJ1-2; CDR3: CSPPGPGYTF; DNA: TGCAGCCCCCCGGGGCCGGGCTACACCTTC
D: NA; size: NA; V: TRBV23-1; J: TRBJ2-3; CDR3: CASQEGADTQYF; DNA: TGCGCCAGCCAGGAGGGGGCGGATACGCAGTATTTT
D: TRBD2; size: NA; V: TRBV20-1; J: TRBJ2-1; CDR3: CSAIPSGPQFF; DNA: TGCAGTGCCATTCCTAGCGGGCCGCAGTTCTTC
D: NA; size: NA; V: TRBV9; J: TRBJ2-1; CDR3: CASQSGTPSNEQFF; DNA: TGTGCCAGTCAGAGTGGGACCCCCAGCAATGAGCAGTTCTTC
D: NA; size: once; V: TRBV25-1; J: TRBJ2-5; CDR3: CASSEEKWSETQYF; DNA: TGTGCCAGCAGTGAGGAGAAGTGGTCAGAGACCCAGTACTTC
D: TRBD1; size: NA; V: TRBV30; J: TRBJ2-2; CDR3: CAWSRQGNTGELFF; DNA: TGTGCCTGGAGCAGACAGGGGAACACCGGGGAGCTGTTTTTT
D: TRBD1; size: NA; V: TRBV30; J: TRBJ1-4; CDR3: CAWIEQGVGNEKLFF; DNA: TGTGCCTGGATAGAACAGGGGGTTGGTAATGAAAAACTGTTTTTT
D: NA; size: NA; V: TRBV7-8; J: TRBJ2-6; CDR3: CASRTGAGGANVLTF; DNA: TGTGCCAGCAGGACAGGAGCTGGTGGGGCCAACGTCCTGACTTTC
D: NA; size: NA; V: TRBV4-1; J: TRBJ1-1; CDR3: CASSPRGRMNTEAFF; DNA: TGCGCCAGCAGCCCTCGGGGACGGATGAACACTGAAGCTTTCTTT
D: TRBD1; size: NA; V: TRBV5-1; J: TRBJ2-7; CDR3: CASSLSGTGGGEQYF; DNA: TGCGCCAGCAGCTTGTCAGGAACAGGGGGCGGCGAGCAGTACTTC
D: NA; size: NA; V: TRBV29-1; J: TRBJ1-4; CDR3: CSVVGGQFNEKLFF; DNA: TGCAGCGTTGTAGGAGGGCAGTTTAATGAAAAACTGTTTTTT
D: NA; size: NA; V: TRBV6-6; J: TRBJ1-1; CDR3: CASRSGPIGPNTEAFF; DNA: TGTGCCAGCAGATCCGGACCCATCGGACCTAACACTGAAGCTTTCTTT
D: TRBD2; size: NA; V: TRBV9; J: TRBJ2-5; CDR3: CASSSGGQETQYF; DNA: TGTGCCAGCAGCTCGGGGGGCCAAGAGACCCAGTACTTC
D: NA; size: NA; V: TRBV6-6; J: TRBJ2-7; CDR3: CASTGLAKDTGYEQYF; DNA: TGTGCCAGCACAGGACTCGCGAAAGACACGGGATACGAGCAGTACTTC
D: NA; size: NA; V: TRBV7-2; J: TRBJ2-3; CDR3: CASSRDYLSTDTQYF; DNA: TGTGCCAGCAGCCGGGATTACCTTAGCACAGATACGCAGTATTTT
D: NA; size: NA; V: TRBV29-1; J: TRBJ2-1; CDR3: CSASPAGGLNEQFF; DNA: TGCAGCGCCTCTCCTGCCGGGGGACTCAATGAGCAGTTCTTC
D: NA; size: NA; V: TRBV18; J: TRBJ2-7; CDR3: CASSPGPEQYF; DNA: TGTGCCAGCTCACCGGGACCCGAGCAGTACTTC
D: NA; size: NA; V: TRBV19; J: TRBJ1-6; CDR3: CTSSFRGSPLHF; DNA: TGTACCAGTAGTTTTCGAGGTTCACCCCTCCACTTT
D: TRBD2; size: once; V: TRBV9; J: TRBJ2-7; CDR3: CASSVDRGRGTYEQYF; DNA: TGTGCCAGCAGCGTAGACCGCGGGAGAGGTACCTACGAGCAGTACTTC
D: NA; size: NA; V: TRBV27; J: TRBJ2-7; CDR3: CASSLSEAGGEQYF; DNA: TGTGCCAGCAGTTTATCTGAGGCTGGAGGTGAGCAGTACTTC
D: TRBD2; size: once; V: TRBV6-5; J: TRBJ2-1; CDR3: CASSYQRGANEQFF; DNA: TGTGCCAGCAGTTACCAGCGGGGGGCCAATGAGCAGTTCTTC
D: NA; size: NA; V: TRBV19; J: TRBJ2-5; CDR3: CASRQAGETQYF; DNA: TGTGCCAGTAGGCAGGCGGGGGAGACCCAGTACTTC
D: TRBD2; size: NA; V: TRBV6-5; J: TRBJ2-3; CDR3: CASSNTGLNTDTQYF; DNA: TGTGCCAGCAGTAACACGGGACTAAACACAGATACGCAGTATTTT
D: NA; size: NA; V: TRBV2; J: TRBJ2-3; CDR3: CASRTYRQGTDTQYF; DNA: TGTGCCAGCAGAACTTACAGACAGGGCACAGATACGCAGTATTTT
D: NA; size: NA; V: TRBV25-1; J: TRBJ2-1; CDR3: CASSATDYNEQFF; DNA: TGTGCCAGCAGTGCGACAGATTACAATGAGCAGTTCTTC
D: TRBD2; size: NA; V: TRBV27; J: TRBJ2-5; CDR3: CASSGTSGRASETQYF; DNA: TGTGCCAGCAGTGGGACTAGCGGGAGGGCCTCAGAGACCCAGTACTTC
D: TRBD1; size: NA; V: TRBV28; J: TRBJ1-2; CDR3: CASSLRTGNYGYTF; DNA: TGTGCCAGCAGTTTAAGGACAGGGAACTATGGCTACACCTTC
D: NA; size: NA; V: TRBV6-5; J: TRBJ2-2; CDR3: CASSYGRTGELFF; DNA: TGTGCCAGCAGTTACGGTCGGACCGGGGAGCTGTTTTTT
D: TRBD1; size: NA; V: TRBV5-4; J: TRBJ2-1; CDR3: CASSNGQDDNEQFF; DNA: TGTGCCAGCAGCAACGGACAGGACGACAATGAGCAGTTCTTC
D: NA; size: NA; V: TRBV5-4; J: TRBJ1-1; CDR3: CASSPTATGNTEAFF; DNA: TGTGCCAGCAGCCCGACGGCGACAGGGAACACTGAAGCTTTCTTT
D: NA; size: NA; V: TRBV20-1; J: TRBJ2-1; CDR3: CSASSRNEQFF; DNA: TGCAGTGCTAGCAGTCGCAATGAGCAGTTCTTC
D: NA; size: NA; V: TRBV7-9; J: TRBJ2-5; CDR3: CASSLGSGETQYF; DNA: TGTGCCAGCAGCTTGGGGAGTGGAGAGACCCAGTACTTC
D: NA; size: NA; V: TRBV29-1; J: TRBJ1-2; CDR3: CSVELENYGYTF; DNA: TGCAGCGTTGAGCTGGAGAACTATGGCTACACCTTC
D: NA; size: NA; V: TRBV29-1; J: TRBJ1-5; CDR3: CSVADQIGSNQPQHF; DNA: TGCAGCGTTGCTGACCAGATTGGGAGCAATCAGCCCCAGCATTTT
D: NA; size: NA; V: TRBV19; J: TRBJ2-2; CDR3: CASTSDKDTGELFF; DNA: TGTGCCAGTACCTCGGACAAGGACACCGGGGAGCTGTTTTTT
D: TRBD1; size: NA; V: TRBV7-9; J: TRBJ1-1; CDR3: CASSLGGQATEAFF; DNA: TGTGCCAGCAGCTTAGGGGGACAGGCGACTGAAGCTTTCTTT